The clone carrying this T cell receptor beta chain was seen once. Its target is not known. The V and J ends lost 1 base and 4 bases respectively, with 8 bases between them. CDR3 size: 15 residues. Germline loops: CDR1 SGHAT, CDR2 FQNNGV. The sample comes from a study of OX40 agonist ivuxolimab in advanced cancers. Study background: The patients' treatment was ivuxolimab, an agonistic anti-OX40 (CD134) antibody. Three patients responded partially, comprising one with hepatocellular carcinoma and two with cutaneous melanoma. Earlier treatment with anti-PD-1, anti-PD-L1 or anti-CTLA-4 was permitted, and 30% to 40% had received some.

Clones were sequenced by immunoSEQ multiplex PCR, and TCRdb holds only the in-frame ones, with some missing. This sample carries 71,000 or so clones, roughly nine tenths of them seen once, and the ten largest clones take less than 2.5%. Study results and limitations: Individuals who were partial responders at 0.1-3.0 mg/kg had clonal expansion that ranked among the lowest.

The chain has TRBV11-2 and TRBJ2-6, with TRBD1 as a possible D gene (5 bases). The receptor comes from an adult with an advanced solid tumor such as melanoma, head and neck, liver or kidney cancer. This specimen was CD4+ or CD8+ T cells sorted from blood, taken in a trial of the OX40 agonist ivuxolimab. CDR3 residues: CASSLVGAGANVLTF. CDR3 nucleotides: TGTGCCAGCAGCTTAGTTGGGGCCGGGGCCAACGTCCTGACTTTC.